The clone carrying this TCR beta chain showed up just a few times. Its antigen is as yet unknown. This specimen comes from a study of beta chain features in type 1 diabetes. Study in general: Sorted cell examination encompassed over 90,000,000 cells across all samples. Study-wide results and caveats: For Type 1 diabetes patients, all four CD4+ subsets carried TCRB CDR3s that were moderately but significantly shorter.

Isolated RNA was reverse transcribed in full, so expressed TCRB transcripts were sequenced. Clones were read by immunoSEQ multiplex PCR, and TCRdb kept only the in-frame ones, dropping some. The sample contains roughly 180,000 clones, approximately 8% of which appear only once. Staining for CD45RO/CCR7/CD25/CD127/CD95/CD27 allowed sorting of CD4+ naive, central memory, regulatory and stem cell-like memory cells. CDR1 and CDR2 from the germline V gene are MNHEY and SMNVEV (reference sequence). CDR3 length: 14 residues. With 6 bases removed from V and 3 bases from J, the gap between germline ends came to 14 bases.

The receptor's source is a woman in her 40s with type 1 diabetes. The chain links TRBV27 to TRBJ1-1; D is perhaps TRBD1 (5 bases). Sequenced material: central memory CD4+ T cells from blood. The CDR3: CASSSPGWDTEAFF. Written as DNA, the CDR3 is TGTGCCAGCAGCTCCCCAGGGTGGGACACTGAAGCTTTCTTT.